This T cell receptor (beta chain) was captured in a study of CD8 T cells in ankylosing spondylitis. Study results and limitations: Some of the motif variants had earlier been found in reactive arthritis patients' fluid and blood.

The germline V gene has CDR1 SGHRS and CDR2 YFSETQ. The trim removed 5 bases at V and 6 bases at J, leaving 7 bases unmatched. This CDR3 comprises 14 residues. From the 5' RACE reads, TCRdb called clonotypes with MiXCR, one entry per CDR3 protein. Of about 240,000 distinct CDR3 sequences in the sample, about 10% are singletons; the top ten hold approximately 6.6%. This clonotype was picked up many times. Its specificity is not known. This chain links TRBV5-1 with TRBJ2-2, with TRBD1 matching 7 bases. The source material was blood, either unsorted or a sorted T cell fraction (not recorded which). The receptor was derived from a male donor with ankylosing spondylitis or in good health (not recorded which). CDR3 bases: TGCGCCAGCAGATACGGACAGGACCCCGGGGAGCTGTTTTTT. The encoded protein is CASRYGQDPGELFF. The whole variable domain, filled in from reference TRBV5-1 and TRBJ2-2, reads KAGVTQTPRYLIKTRGQQVTLSCSPISGHRSVSWYQQTPGQGLQFLFEYFSETQRNKGNFPGRFSGRQFSNSRSEMNVSTLELGDSALYLCASRYGQDPGELFFGEGSRLTVL.